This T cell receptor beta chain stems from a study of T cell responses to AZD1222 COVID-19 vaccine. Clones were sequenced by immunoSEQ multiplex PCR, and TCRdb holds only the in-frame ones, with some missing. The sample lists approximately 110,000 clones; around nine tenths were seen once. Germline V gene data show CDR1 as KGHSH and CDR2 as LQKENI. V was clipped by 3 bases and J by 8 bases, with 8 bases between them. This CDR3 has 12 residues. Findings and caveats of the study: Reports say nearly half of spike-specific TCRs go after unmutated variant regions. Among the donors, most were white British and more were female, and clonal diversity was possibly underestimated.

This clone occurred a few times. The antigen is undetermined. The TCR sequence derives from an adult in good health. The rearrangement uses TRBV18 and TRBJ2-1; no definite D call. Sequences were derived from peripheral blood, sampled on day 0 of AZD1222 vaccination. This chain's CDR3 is CASSPGTYEQFF. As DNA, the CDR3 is TGTGCCAGCTCACCCGGTACATATGAGCAGTTCTTC.